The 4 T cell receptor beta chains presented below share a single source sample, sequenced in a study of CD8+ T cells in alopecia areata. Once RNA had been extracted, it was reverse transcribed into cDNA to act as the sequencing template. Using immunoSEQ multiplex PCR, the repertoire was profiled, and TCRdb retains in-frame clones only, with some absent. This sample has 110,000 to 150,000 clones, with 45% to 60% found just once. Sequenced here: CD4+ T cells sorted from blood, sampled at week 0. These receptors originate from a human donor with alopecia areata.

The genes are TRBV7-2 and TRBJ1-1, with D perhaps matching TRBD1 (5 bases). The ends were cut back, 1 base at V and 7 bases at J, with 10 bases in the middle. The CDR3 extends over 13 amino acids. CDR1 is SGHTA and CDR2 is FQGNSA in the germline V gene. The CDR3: CASSLVGQGEAFF. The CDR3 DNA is TGTGCCAGCAGCTTAGTCGGTCAGGGTGAAGCTTTCTTT.

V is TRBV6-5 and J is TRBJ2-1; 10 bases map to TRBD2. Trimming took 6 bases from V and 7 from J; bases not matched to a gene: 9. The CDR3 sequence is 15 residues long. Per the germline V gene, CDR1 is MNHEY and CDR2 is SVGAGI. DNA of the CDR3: TGTGCCAGCAGACCCGGACTAGCGGAGGGGAATGAGCAGTTCTTC. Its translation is CASRPGLAEGNEQFF.

This CDR3 is CASSGPLGGNQPQHF. Written as DNA, the CDR3 is TGTGCCAGCTCCGGCCCCCTGGGCGGCAATCAGCCCCAGCATTTT. The chain recombines TRBV2 with TRBJ1-5; no reliable D call. CDR3 length: 15 residues. V gave up 8 bases and J gave up 2 bases, with 16 bases separating them. The germline CDR1 and CDR2 sequences are SNHLY and FYNNEI.

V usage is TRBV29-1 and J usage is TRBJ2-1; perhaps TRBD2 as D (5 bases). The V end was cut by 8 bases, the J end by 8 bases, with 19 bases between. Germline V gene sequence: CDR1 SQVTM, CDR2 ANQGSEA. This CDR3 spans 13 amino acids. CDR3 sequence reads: CSLTGVSGHEQFF. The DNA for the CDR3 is TGCAGCCTTACTGGGGTGAGCGGTCATGAGCAGTTCTTC.